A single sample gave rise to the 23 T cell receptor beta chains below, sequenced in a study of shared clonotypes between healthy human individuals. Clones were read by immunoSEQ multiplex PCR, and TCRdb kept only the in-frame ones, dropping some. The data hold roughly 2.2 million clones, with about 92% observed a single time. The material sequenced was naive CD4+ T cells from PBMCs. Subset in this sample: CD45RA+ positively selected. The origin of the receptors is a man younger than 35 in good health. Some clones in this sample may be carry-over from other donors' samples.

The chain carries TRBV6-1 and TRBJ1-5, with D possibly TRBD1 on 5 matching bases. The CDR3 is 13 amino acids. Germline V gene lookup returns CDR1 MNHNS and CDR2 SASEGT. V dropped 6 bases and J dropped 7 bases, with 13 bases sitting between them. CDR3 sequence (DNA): TGTGCCAGCAGCCCTGACAGATCCCAGCCCCAGCATTTT. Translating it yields CASSPDRSQPQHF.

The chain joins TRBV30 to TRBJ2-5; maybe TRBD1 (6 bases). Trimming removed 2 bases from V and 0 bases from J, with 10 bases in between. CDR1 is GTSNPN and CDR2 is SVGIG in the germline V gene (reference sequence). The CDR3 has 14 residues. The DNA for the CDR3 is TGTGCCTGGAGTTCTGGACAGCACCAAGAGACCCAGTACTTC. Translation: CAWSSGQHQETQYF.

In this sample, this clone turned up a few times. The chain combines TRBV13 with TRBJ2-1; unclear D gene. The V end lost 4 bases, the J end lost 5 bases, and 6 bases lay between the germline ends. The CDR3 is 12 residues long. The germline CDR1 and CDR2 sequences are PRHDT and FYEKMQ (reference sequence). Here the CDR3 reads CASSSRDNEQFF. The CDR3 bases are TGTGCCAGCAGCTCACGCGACAATGAGCAGTTCTTC.

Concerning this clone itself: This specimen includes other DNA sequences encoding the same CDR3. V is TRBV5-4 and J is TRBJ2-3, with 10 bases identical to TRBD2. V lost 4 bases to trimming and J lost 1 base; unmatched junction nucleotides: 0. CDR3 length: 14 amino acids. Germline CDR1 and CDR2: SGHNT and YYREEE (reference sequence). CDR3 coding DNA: TGTGCCAGCAGCCTAGCGGGGGGCACAGATACGCAGTATTTT. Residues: CASSLAGGTDTQYF.

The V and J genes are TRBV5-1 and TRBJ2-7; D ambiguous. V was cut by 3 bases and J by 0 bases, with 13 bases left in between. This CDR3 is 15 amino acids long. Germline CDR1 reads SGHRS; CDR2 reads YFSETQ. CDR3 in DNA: TGCGCCAGCAGCTCAGTCGCAGGTAACTCCTACGAGCAGTACTTC. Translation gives CASSSVAGNSYEQYF.

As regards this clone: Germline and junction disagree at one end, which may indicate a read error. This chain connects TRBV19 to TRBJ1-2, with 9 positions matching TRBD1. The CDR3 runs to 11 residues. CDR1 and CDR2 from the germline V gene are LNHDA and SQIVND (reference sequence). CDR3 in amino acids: CASSRGQGHAF. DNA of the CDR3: TGTGCCAGTAGTCGGGGACAGGGACACGCCTTC.

The CDR3 bases are TGTGCCAGCAGTATTAGCTCTGGGGCCAACGTCCTGACTTTC. Amino acid sequence: CASSISSGANVLTF. The V and J genes are TRBV25-1 and TRBJ2-6; D is uncertain. This CDR3 has 14 amino acids. The germline gives CDR1 MGHDK, CDR2 SYGVNS. The V end lost 5 bases, the J end lost 0 bases, and 5 bases lay between the germline ends.

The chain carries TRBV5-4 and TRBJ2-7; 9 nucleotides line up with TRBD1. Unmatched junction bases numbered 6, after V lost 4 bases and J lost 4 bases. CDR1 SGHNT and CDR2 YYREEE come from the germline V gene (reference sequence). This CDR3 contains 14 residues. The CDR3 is CASSPGQGFYEQYF. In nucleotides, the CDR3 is TGTGCCAGCAGCCCGGGACAGGGATTTTACGAGCAGTACTTC. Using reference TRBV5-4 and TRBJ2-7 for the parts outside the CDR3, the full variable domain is ETGVTQSPTHLIKTRGQQVTLRCSSQSGHNTVSWYQQALGQGPQFIFQYYREEENGRGNFPPRFSGLQFPNYSSELNVNALELDDSALYLCASSPGQGFYEQYFGPGTRLTVT.

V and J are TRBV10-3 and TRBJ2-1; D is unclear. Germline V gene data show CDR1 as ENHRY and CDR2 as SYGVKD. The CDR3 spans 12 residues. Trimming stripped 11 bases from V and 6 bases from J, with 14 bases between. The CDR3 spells CASSTSPNEQFF. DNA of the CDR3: TGTGCCTCGTCGACAAGCCCCAATGAGCAGTTCTTC.

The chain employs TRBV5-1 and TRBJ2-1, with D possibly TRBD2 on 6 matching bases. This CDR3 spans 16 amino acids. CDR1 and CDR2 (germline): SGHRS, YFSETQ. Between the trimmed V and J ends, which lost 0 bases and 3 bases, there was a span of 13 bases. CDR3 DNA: TGCGCCAGCAGCTTGGGGTTCGGGAGATTCTACAATGAGCAGTTCTTC. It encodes CASSLGFGRFYNEQFF.

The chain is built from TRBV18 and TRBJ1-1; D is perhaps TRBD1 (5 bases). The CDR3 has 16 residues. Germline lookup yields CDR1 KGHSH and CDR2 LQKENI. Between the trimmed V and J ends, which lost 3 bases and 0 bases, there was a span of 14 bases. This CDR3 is CASSPGLTEMNTEAFF. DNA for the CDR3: TGTGCCAGCTCACCGGGCCTGACAGAAATGAACACTGAAGCTTTCTTT.

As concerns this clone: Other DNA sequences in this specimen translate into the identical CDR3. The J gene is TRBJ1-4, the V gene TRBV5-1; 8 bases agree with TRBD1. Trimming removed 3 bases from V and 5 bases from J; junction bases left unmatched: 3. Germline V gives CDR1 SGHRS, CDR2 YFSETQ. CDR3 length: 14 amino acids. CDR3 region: CASSSGTGNEKLFF. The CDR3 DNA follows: TGCGCCAGCAGCTCGGGGACAGGCAATGAAAAACTGTTTTTT. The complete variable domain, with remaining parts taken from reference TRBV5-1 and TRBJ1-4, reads KAGVTQTPRYLIKTRGQQVTLSCSPISGHRSVSWYQQTPGQGLQFLFEYFSETQRNKGNFPGRFSGRQFSNSRSEMNVSTLELGDSALYLCASSSGTGNEKLFFGSGTQLSVL.

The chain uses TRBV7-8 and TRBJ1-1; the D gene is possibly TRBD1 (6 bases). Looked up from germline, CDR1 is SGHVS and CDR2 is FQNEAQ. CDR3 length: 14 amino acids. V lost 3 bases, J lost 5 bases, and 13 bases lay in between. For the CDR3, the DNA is TGTGCCAGCAGCTTTGACAGAAGGGGGACTGAAGCTTTCTTT. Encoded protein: CASSFDRRGTEAFF. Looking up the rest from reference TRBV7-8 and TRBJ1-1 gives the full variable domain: GAGVSQSPRYKVAKRGQDVALRCDPISGHVSLFWYQQALGQGPEFLTYFQNEAQLDKSGLPSDRFFAERPEGSVSTLKIQRTQQEDSAVYLCASSFDRRGTEAFFGQGTRLTVV.

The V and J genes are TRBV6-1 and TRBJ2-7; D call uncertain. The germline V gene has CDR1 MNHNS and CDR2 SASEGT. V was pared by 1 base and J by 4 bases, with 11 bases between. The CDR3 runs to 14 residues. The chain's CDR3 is CASSEGGFQYEQYF. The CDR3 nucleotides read TGTGCCAGCAGTGAAGGTGGTTTTCAATACGAGCAGTACTTC.

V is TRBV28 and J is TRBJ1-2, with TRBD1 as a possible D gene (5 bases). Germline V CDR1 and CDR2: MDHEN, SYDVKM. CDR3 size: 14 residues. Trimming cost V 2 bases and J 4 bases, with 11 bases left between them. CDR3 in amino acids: CASSLRQQSYGYTF. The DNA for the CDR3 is TGTGCCAGCAGTTTAAGACAGCAGTCCTATGGCTACACCTTC.

CDR3 DNA: TGTGCCAGCAGTTACGACGGGATCTCCTACGAGCAGTACTTC. Translating it yields CASSYDGISYEQYF. This chain links TRBV6-5 with TRBJ2-7; maybe TRBD2 (5 bases). Germline CDR1 and CDR2: MNHEY and SVGAGI. The CDR3 spans 14 residues. The V and J ends lost 2 bases and 0 bases respectively, with 8 bases between them.

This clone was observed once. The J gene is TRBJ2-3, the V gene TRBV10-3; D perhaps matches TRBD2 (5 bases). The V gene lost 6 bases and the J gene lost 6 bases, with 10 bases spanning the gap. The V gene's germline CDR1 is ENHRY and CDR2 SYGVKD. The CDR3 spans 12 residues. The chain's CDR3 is CAISTRGDTQYF. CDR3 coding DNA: TGTGCCATCAGCACCCGGGGTGATACGCAGTATTTT.

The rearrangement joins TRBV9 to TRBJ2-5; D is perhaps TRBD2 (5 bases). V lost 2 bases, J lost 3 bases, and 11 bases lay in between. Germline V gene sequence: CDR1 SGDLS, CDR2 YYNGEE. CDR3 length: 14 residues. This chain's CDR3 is CASSVGNIEETQYF. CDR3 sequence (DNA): TGTGCCAGCAGCGTCGGGAATATCGAAGAGACCCAGTACTTC.

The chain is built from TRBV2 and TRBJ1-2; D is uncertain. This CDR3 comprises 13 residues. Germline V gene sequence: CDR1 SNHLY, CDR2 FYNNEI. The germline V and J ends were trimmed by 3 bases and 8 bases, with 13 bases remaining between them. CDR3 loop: CASSDRPGSGYTF. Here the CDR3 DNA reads TGTGCCAGCAGTGACAGGCCGGGGTCGGGCTACACCTTC.

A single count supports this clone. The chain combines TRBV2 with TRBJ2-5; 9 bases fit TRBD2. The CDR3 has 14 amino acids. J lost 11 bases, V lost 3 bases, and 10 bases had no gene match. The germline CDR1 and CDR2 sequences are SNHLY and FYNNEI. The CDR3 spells CASSERLAAREQYF. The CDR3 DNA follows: TGTGCCAGCAGTGAGAGACTAGCGGCCAGGGAGCAGTACTTC.

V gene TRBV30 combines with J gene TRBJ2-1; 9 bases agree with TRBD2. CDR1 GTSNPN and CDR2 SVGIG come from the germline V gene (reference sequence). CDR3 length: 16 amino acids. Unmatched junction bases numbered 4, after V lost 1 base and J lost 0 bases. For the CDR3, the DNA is TGTGCCTGGAGTGGGCTAGCGGGGTACTCCTACAATGAGCAGTTCTTC. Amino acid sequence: CAWSGLAGYSYNEQFF.

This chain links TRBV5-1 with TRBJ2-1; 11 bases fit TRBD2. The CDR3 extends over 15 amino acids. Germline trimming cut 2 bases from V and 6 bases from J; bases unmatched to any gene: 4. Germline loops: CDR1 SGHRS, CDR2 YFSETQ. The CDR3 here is CASSLRLAGLNEQFF. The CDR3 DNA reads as TGCGCCAGCAGCTTACGACTAGCGGGACTCAATGAGCAGTTCTTC.

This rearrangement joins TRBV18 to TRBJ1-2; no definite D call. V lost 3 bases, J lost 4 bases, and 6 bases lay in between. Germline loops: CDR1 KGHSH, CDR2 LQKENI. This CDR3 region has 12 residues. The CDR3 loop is CASSPGIYGYTF. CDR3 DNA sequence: TGTGCCAGCTCACCTGGGATCTATGGCTACACCTTC.